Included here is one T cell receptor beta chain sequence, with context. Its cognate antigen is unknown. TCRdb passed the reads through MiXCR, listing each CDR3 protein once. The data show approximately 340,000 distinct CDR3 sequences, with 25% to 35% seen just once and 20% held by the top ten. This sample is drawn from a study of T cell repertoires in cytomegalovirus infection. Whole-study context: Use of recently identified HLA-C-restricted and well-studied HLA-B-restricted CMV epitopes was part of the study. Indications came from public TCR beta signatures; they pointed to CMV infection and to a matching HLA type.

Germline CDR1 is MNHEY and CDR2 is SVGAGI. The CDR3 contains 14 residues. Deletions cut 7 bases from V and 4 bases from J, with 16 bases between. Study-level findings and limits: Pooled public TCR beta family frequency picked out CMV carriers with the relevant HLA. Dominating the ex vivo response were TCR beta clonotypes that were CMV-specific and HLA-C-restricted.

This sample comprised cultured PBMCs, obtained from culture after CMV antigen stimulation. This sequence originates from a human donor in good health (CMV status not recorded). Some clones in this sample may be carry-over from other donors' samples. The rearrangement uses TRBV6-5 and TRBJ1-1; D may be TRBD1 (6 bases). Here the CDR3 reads CASKGGGGPTEAFF. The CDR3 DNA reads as TGTGCCAGCAAGGGGGGCGGGGGTCCCACTGAAGCTTTCTTT.